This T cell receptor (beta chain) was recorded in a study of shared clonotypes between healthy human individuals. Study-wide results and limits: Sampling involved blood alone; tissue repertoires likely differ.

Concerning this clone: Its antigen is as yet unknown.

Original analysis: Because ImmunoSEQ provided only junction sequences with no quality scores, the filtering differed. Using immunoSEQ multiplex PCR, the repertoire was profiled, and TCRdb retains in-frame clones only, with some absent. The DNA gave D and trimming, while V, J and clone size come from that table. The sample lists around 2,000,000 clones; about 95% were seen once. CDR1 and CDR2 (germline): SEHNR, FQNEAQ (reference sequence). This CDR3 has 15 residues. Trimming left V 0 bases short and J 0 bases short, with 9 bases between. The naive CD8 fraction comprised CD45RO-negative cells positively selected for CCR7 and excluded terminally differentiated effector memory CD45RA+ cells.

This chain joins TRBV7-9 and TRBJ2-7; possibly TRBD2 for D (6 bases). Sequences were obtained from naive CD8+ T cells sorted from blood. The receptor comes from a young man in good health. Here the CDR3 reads CASSLAQGLSYEQYF. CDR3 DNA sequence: TGTGCCAGCAGCTTAGCGCAGGGACTCTCCTACGAGCAGTACTTC.